What follows are 24 T cell receptor beta chains derived from one specimen sequenced in a study of blood T cell repertoires in COVID-19. TCRdb's copy holds only in-frame clones and misses some; the assay was immunoSEQ multiplex PCR. This sample carries more than 45,000 clones, 65% to 90% of them seen once, and the ten largest clones take around 2.9%. The sequenced sample consisted of peripheral blood. Source of these receptors: a woman older than 75 with acute or convalescent COVID-19.

The chain carries TRBV7-9 and TRBJ1-1, with D perhaps matching TRBD1 (6 bases). The CDR3 is made up of 14 amino acids. Between the trimmed V and J ends, which lost 1 base and 5 bases, there was a span of 11 bases. From germline, CDR1 is SEHNR and CDR2 FQNEAQ (reference sequence). The CDR3 region has the DNA TGTGCCAGCAGCTTAGAAGGGGGTCGTACTGAAGCTTTCTTT. This encodes CASSLEGGRTEAFF.

The CDR3 region is CASSLDRGMDEQYF. The CDR3 coding sequence is TGTGCCAGCAGCTTAGACAGGGGAATGGACGAGCAGTACTTC. The chain has TRBV7-2 and TRBJ2-7, with 7 bases lining up with TRBD1. In germline, CDR1 is SGHTA, CDR2 FQGNSA. V shed 1 base, J shed 5 bases, and the junction held 5 bases outside the gene matches. The CDR3 totals 14 residues. Together with reference TRBV7-2 and TRBJ2-7, the CDR3 gives the full variable domain: GAGVSQSPSNKVTEKGKDVELRCDPISGHTALYWYRQSLGQGLEFLIYFQGNSAPDKSGLPSDRFSAERTGGSVSTLTIQRTQQEDSAVYLCASSLDRGMDEQYFGPGTRLTVT.

The V call is TRBV7-2, the J call TRBJ2-7; D perhaps matches TRBD1 (5 bases). Trimming removed 3 bases from V and 5 bases from J, with 11 bases in between. The CDR3 totals 13 residues. CDR1 SGHTA and CDR2 FQGNSA come from the germline V gene. The CDR3 coding sequence is TGTGCCAGCAGCTTTACAGGTGTCCACGAGCAGTACTTC. It specifies CASSFTGVHEQYF.

The rearrangement joins TRBV10-3 to TRBJ1-3; D unresolved. Trimming removed 0 bases from V and 0 bases from J, with 12 bases in between. Looked up from germline, CDR1 is ENHRY and CDR2 is SYGVKD. The CDR3 sequence is 17 residues long. The CDR3, as DNA: TGTGCCATCAGTGAGTCGATGGGGAGGAGCTCTGGAAACACCATATATTTT. Translated, it gives CAISESMGRSSGNTIYF.

The chain uses TRBV10-3 and TRBJ2-7, with 10 positions matching TRBD1. Germline CDR1 reads ENHRY; CDR2 reads SYGVKD. The junction had 5 bases not matched to a gene; V was cut back by 4 bases and J by 2 bases. The CDR3 extends over 15 amino acids. DNA for the CDR3: TGTGCCATCAGTGCCCGACAGGGGGCTGCCTACGAGCAGTACTTC. The encoded protein is CAISARQGAAYEQYF.

The chain combines TRBV3-1 (or the pseudogene TRBV3-2) with TRBJ2-1, with a possible D match to TRBD2 (5 bases). CDR3 length equals 12 residues. Germline loops: CDR1 LGHDT, CDR2 YNNKEL (reference sequence). With 1 base removed from V and 8 bases from J, the gap between germline ends came to 6 bases. In DNA form, the CDR3 reads TGTGCCAGCAGCCAAGGAGGGTATGAGCAGTTCTTC. Translated, it gives CASSQGGYEQFF.

The chain links TRBV5-1 to TRBJ2-1; 9 bases are a match to TRBD2. The CDR3 runs 13 residues. Germline assignment: CDR1 SGHRS and CDR2 YFSETQ. V trimming: 1 base; J trimming: 15 bases; junction bases outside the gene matches: 8. The DNA for the CDR3 is TGCGCCAGCAGCTTGAACAGCGGGGGGCCAAGGTTCTTC. Translation gives CASSLNSGGPRFF. Full variable domain (remainder filled in from reference TRBV5-1 and TRBJ2-1): KAGVTQTPRYLIKTRGQQVTLSCSPISGHRSVSWYQQTPGQGLQFLFEYFSETQRNKGNFPGRFSGRQFSNSRSEMNVSTLELGDSALYLCASSLNSGGPRFFGPGTRLTVL.

The genes are TRBV18 and TRBJ1-1; 12 nucleotides agree with TRBD1. After removal of 2 bases from V and 1 base from J, the junction contained 2 bases not matched to a gene. This CDR3 comprises 16 residues. Germline CDR1 KGHSH, CDR2 LQKENI. CDR3 in amino acids: CASSPTGQGANTEAFF. The CDR3 nucleotides read TGTGCCAGCTCACCAACGGGACAGGGGGCGAACACTGAAGCTTTCTTT.

The J gene is TRBJ2-7, the V gene TRBV4-1; D perhaps matches TRBD2 (5 bases). Germline CDR1 reads MGHRA; CDR2 reads YSYEKL. V was clipped by 4 bases and J by 5 bases, with 15 bases between them. CDR3 size: 14 residues. The CDR3 DNA reads TGCGCCAGCAGCCTAATCCGGGGTGGAGACGAGCAGTACTTC. This encodes CASSLIRGGDEQYF.

The chain employs TRBV4-2 and TRBJ1-2, with D perhaps matching TRBD1 (5 bases). Germline V gene sequence: CDR1 LGHNA, CDR2 YNFKEQ. Trimming pared 1 base from V and 5 bases from J, leaving 8 bases between. The CDR3 covers 13 residues. CDR3: CASSQVGQYGYTF. The CDR3 DNA reads TGTGCCAGCAGCCAAGTGGGGCAATATGGCTACACCTTC.

The chain has TRBV18 and TRBJ1-4; perhaps TRBD1 as D (6 bases). The CDR3 is made up of 17 amino acids. Trimming cost V 5 bases and J 0 bases, with 16 bases left between them. The germline CDR1 and CDR2 sequences are KGHSH and LQKENI. The CDR3 spells CASSAQGLVATNEKLFF. The CDR3 region has the DNA TGTGCCAGCTCAGCGCAGGGGCTAGTTGCAACTAATGAAAAACTGTTTTTT.

V gene TRBV7-2 combines with J gene TRBJ2-3; maybe TRBD2 (5 bases). The ends were cut back, 4 bases at V and 2 bases at J, with 13 bases in the middle. Germline lookup yields CDR1 SGHTA and CDR2 FQGNSA. The CDR3 sequence is 15 residues long. In nucleotides, the CDR3 is TGTGCCAGCAGCTCGTCCGCGGGTATCACAGATACGCAGTATTTT. It is translated as CASSSSAGITDTQYF.

This chain joins TRBV3-1 (or the pseudogene TRBV3-2) and TRBJ1-5; D not certain. The V end lost 7 bases, the J end lost 4 bases, and 8 bases lay between the germline ends. Germline V gene sequence: CDR1 LGHDT, CDR2 YNNKEL (reference sequence). This CDR3 contains 12 residues. The CDR3 here is CASNEGNQPQHF. The CDR3 region has the DNA TGTGCCAGCAATGAGGGAAATCAGCCCCAGCATTTT.

The genes are TRBV5-1 and TRBJ2-2, with 9 bases fitting TRBD2. This CDR3 contains 16 residues. Per the germline V gene, CDR1 is SGHRS and CDR2 is YFSETQ. The ends lost 5 bases at V and 5 bases at J; junction bases unmatched: 10. In nucleotides, the CDR3 is TGCGCCAGCAGGATGGTAGCGGGGGCCCCGACCGGGGAGCTGTTTTTT. This gives the protein CASRMVAGAPTGELFF. The full variable domain, rest sourced from reference TRBV5-1 and TRBJ2-2, is KAGVTQTPRYLIKTRGQQVTLSCSPISGHRSVSWYQQTPGQGLQFLFEYFSETQRNKGNFPGRFSGRQFSNSRSEMNVSTLELGDSALYLCASRMVAGAPTGELFFGEGSRLTVL.

This clone was seen a few times. The chain combines TRBV19 with TRBJ1-5; D gene ambiguous. With 6 bases removed from V and 7 bases from J, the gap between germline ends came to 13 bases. CDR1 is LNHDA, CDR2 SQIVND, per germline (reference sequence). The CDR3 has 13 amino acids. The CDR3 DNA is TGTGCCAGTAGCGCCCAGGTTGGGCAGCCCCAGCATTTT. Amino acid sequence: CASSAQVGQPQHF.

The V and J genes are TRBV6-5 and TRBJ1-2; 8 nucleotides agree with TRBD1. The CDR3 runs 15 residues. The V gene's germline CDR1 is MNHEY and CDR2 SVGAGI. With V trimmed by 5 bases and J by 4 bases, 9 bases remained unmatched. The CDR3 sequence: CASSIQGANSYGYTF. CDR3 in DNA: TGTGCCAGCAGTATTCAGGGGGCTAATTCCTATGGCTACACCTTC.

The chain employs TRBV19 and TRBJ1-1; the D is unclear. Germline CDR1 is LNHDA and CDR2 is SQIVND (reference sequence). The CDR3 contains 13 residues. The V end lost 0 bases, the J end lost 5 bases, and 7 bases lay between the germline ends. CDR3 sequence reads: CASSIDVETEAFF. CDR3 bases: TGTGCCAGTAGTATAGATGTGGAGACTGAAGCTTTCTTT.

The chain uses TRBV3-1 (or the pseudogene TRBV3-2) and TRBJ1-4; no firm D call. The V gene lost 7 bases and the J gene lost 1 base, with 10 bases spanning the gap. Germline V gene data show CDR1 as LGHDT and CDR2 as YNNKEL (reference sequence). The CDR3 has 14 residues. The CDR3 is CASTSGGTNEKLFF. The CDR3 DNA reads TGTGCCAGCACCTCTGGCGGAACTAATGAAAAACTGTTTTTT.

This clone was detected a few times. CDR3 DNA: TGTGCCAGCAGTTTTCTTGACAGGTCCCACGAGCAGTACTTC. It translates to CASSFLDRSHEQYF. The V call is TRBV27, the J call TRBJ2-7; D might be TRBD1 (6 bases). The germline V and J ends were trimmed by 3 bases and 5 bases, with 14 bases remaining between them. This CDR3 has 14 amino acids. Germline-derived CDR1 and CDR2 are MNHEY and SMNVEV (reference sequence).

CDR3 loop: CASSPTRGNTEAFF. The CDR3 DNA reads TGTGCCAGCTCACCAACAAGGGGAAACACTGAAGCTTTCTTT. J is TRBJ1-1 and V is TRBV18; tentative D call: TRBD1 (5 bases). Germline V gives CDR1 KGHSH, CDR2 LQKENI. The CDR3 is made up of 14 amino acids. Trimming cost V 2 bases and J 2 bases, with 9 bases left between them.

This clone was picked up one time. The chain joins TRBV21-1 to TRBJ2-7; the table gives TRBD2 as D, unverified against the DNA. TRBV21-1 counts as a pseudogene. The CDR3 spans 16 residues. CDR3 sequence: CASSSPRRRSPYEQYF. CDR3 DNA sequence: TGTGCCAGCAGCAGCCCTCGGAGACGGAGCCCCTACGAGCAGTACTTC.

The rearrangement uses TRBV2 and TRBJ1-2, with D perhaps TRBD1 (6 bases). CDR3 length: 12 amino acids. Germline V lookup: CDR1 SNHLY, CDR2 FYNNEI. Trimming cost V 5 bases and J 12 bases, with 16 bases left between them. This chain's CDR3 is CASSPRQAPDTF. CDR3 coding DNA: TGTGCCAGCAGTCCAAGACAGGCCCCCGACACCTTC.

The rearrangement joins TRBV28 to TRBJ1-5, with 7 bases aligning to TRBD1. J lost 3 bases, V lost 6 bases, and 5 bases had no gene match. CDR1 and CDR2 from the germline V gene are MDHEN and SYDVKM. The CDR3 consists of 14 residues. CDR3 sequence: CASRKTGNNQPQHF. The CDR3 bases are TGTGCCAGCAGAAAGACAGGGAACAATCAGCCCCAGCATTTT.

This chain joins TRBV30 and TRBJ1-5, with TRBD1 as a possible D gene (6 bases). CDR1 GTSNPN and CDR2 SVGIG come from the germline V gene (reference sequence). V lost 8 bases and J lost 3, with 17 bases in between. This CDR3 region has 14 residues. This chain's CDR3 is CALGPGAANQPQHF. In DNA, the CDR3 is TGTGCCCTGGGTCCAGGGGCAGCCAATCAGCCCCAGCATTTT.